This TCR beta chain was sequenced in a study of blood T cells in healthy people across ages. This clonotype was detected many times. A second PCR, run for roughly 7 to 12 cycles, used a sample-barcoded 5' primer plus a J-beta primer mix. TCRdb recomputed calls from the 5' RACE reads with MiXCR, one row per CDR3 protein. This table holds 1.5 million to 2 million distinct CDR3 sequences, roughly 27% found once. Germline loops: CDR1 SGHRS, CDR2 YFSETQ. The CDR3 covers 16 residues. V was shortened by 1 base and J by 0 bases, with 11 bases between the two germline ends. The V gene is TRBV5-1, the J gene TRBJ2-4, with D possibly called TRBD1 or TRBD2 (6 bases each). What was sequenced was blood. This receptor was obtained from a woman aged 25 to 45 in good health. CDR3 residues: CASSLRGDIAKNIQYF. CDR3 DNA: TGCGCCAGCAGCTTGAGGGGGGACATAGCCAAAAACATTCAGTACTTC.